The present T cell receptor (beta chain) was sequenced within a study of blood T cell repertoires in COVID-19. Study in general: The United States, Italy and Spain were the sources of the acute and convalescent COVID-19 samples. T cells, B-cell-depleted T cells, or PBMCs provided the cDNA or gDNA that served as material.

Per the authors' pipeline: Amplifying reference gene primers gave estimates of nucleated cell counts. TCRdb's copy holds only in-frame clones and misses some; the assay was immunoSEQ multiplex PCR. The V and J calls and the clone size are those of that table, but D and trimming were determined from the DNA. The sample shows 100,000 to 150,000 clones, approximately 85% of them seen only once. The germline V gene has CDR1 GTSNPN and CDR2 SVGIG (reference sequence). This CDR3 has 16 amino acids. Trimming took off 0 bases at V and 9 bases at J, with 18 bases between the two ends. The sample consisted of peripheral blood. The V gene is TRBV30, the J gene TRBJ1-6; TRBD1 is a possible D gene (6 bases). This TCR was recovered from a man aged 30 to 45 with COVID-19, enrolled during active disease. The CDR3 region is CAWSVLSQNRASPLHF. The CDR3, as DNA: TGTGCCTGGAGTGTACTGTCCCAAAACAGGGCTTCACCCCTCCACTTT.